The T cell receptor (beta chain) under discussion was sequenced for a study of monozygotic twins with cystic fibrosis. Comments on this clone: Its target is unknown.

Findings and limits, study-wide: Monozygotic CF twins shared more identical nucleotide clonotypes than unrelated patients. Low clonality (median approximately 0.0095) suggested a mostly naive repertoire.

V was pared by 2 bases and J by 4 bases, with 5 bases between. This CDR3 contains 12 residues. Germline CDR1 MDHEN, CDR2 SYDVKM. The method was immunoSEQ multiplex PCR; TCRdb's version includes in-frame clones alone and lacks a portion of them. The sample has 14,000 or so clones; approximately 92% are singletons. The origin of this receptor is a girl aged 2 to 10 with cystic fibrosis. The sequencing sample was made of blood. The V and J genes are TRBV28 and TRBJ1-1; D gene unclear. CDR3 in amino acids: CASSLMGTEAFF. The CDR3 DNA reads as TGTGCCAGCAGTTTAATGGGCACTGAAGCTTTCTTT.